Listed here are 24 T cell receptor beta chains from one sample, sequenced in a study of PD-L1 blockade in urothelial cancer. Method: immunoSEQ multiplex PCR; TCRdb's copy keeps in-frame clones and lacks some. The sample comprises approximately 25,000 clones, 82% of which are singletons, and 1.6% rests with the top ten. Described time point: peripheral blood 6 weeks after treatment start. The specimen was PBMCs, collected around atezolizumab (anti-PD-L1) treatment. The receptor set was obtained from an older man with urothelial cancer.

The V and J genes are TRBV27 and TRBJ2-3; no reliable D call. There are 13 residues in the CDR3. V was shortened by 3 bases and J by 3 bases, with 7 bases between the two germline ends. Germline loops: CDR1 MNHEY, CDR2 SMNVEV (reference sequence). CDR3 protein: CASSFRETDTQYF. DNA of the CDR3: TGTGCCAGCAGTTTTAGAGAAACAGATACGCAGTATTTT.

The genes are TRBV27 and TRBJ1-4; perhaps TRBD1 as D (6 bases). Germline CDR1 reads MNHEY; CDR2 reads SMNVEV (reference sequence). The V end lost 5 bases, the J end lost 6 bases, and 13 bases lay between the germline ends. This CDR3 is built from 14 residues. The CDR3 loop is CASSRAGVYEKLFF. CDR3 in DNA: TGTGCCAGCAGTAGAGCAGGGGTCTATGAAAAACTGTTTTTT.

The chain employs TRBV29-1 and TRBJ2-1, with D maybe TRBD1 (6 bases). Germline-derived CDR1 and CDR2 are SQVTM and ANQGSEA. The length of the CDR3 is 14 residues. V dropped 6 bases and J dropped 3 bases, with 15 bases sitting between them. As DNA, the CDR3 is TGCAGCGTGGACACAGGGTCCAACTACAATGAGCAGTTCTTC. As protein: CSVDTGSNYNEQFF.

This clone was counted a single time. The V gene is TRBV7-9, the J gene TRBJ2-7; 9 nucleotides agree with TRBD2. Trimming at V came to 3 bases and at J to 2 bases, leaving 5 bases not matched to a gene. There are 15 residues in the CDR3. Germline-derived CDR1 and CDR2 are SEHNR and FQNEAQ (reference sequence). The DNA for the CDR3 is TGTGCCAGCAGCTTTCGCGCGGGAGGGACCTACGAGCAGTACTTC. Protein: CASSFRAGGTYEQYF. The full variable domain, completed using reference TRBV7-9 and TRBJ2-7, is DTGVSQNPRHKITKRGQNVTFRCDPISEHNRLYWYRQTLGQGPEFLTYFQNEAQLEKSRLLSDRFSAERPKGSFSTLEIQRTEQGDSAMYLCASSFRAGGTYEQYFGPGTRLTVT.

This chain joins TRBV10-3 and TRBJ2-1; 7 bases agree with TRBD1. J lost 0 bases, V lost 6 bases, and 5 bases had no gene match. The CDR3 has 15 amino acids. Germline V lookup: CDR1 ENHRY, CDR2 SYGVKD. The CDR3 spells CAIRADRSSYNEQFF. The DNA for the CDR3 is TGTGCCATCAGGGCGGACAGGAGCTCCTACAATGAGCAGTTCTTC.

As regards this clone: An end of the junction differs from the germline gene, which may be a read error. V is TRBV19 and J is TRBJ2-1; 9 nucleotides line up with TRBD2. Looked up from germline, CDR1 is LNHDA and CDR2 is SQIVND (reference sequence). The CDR3 contains 13 residues. As DNA, the CDR3 is TGTGCCAGTAGTATAGTTGGCGGGAGGGCTCCACTCTTC. Translated: CASSIVGGRAPLF.

The chain couples TRBV27 to TRBJ2-3; 10 bases align to TRBD1. With V trimmed by 5 bases and J by 5 bases, 10 bases remained unmatched. The germline V gene encodes CDR1 MNHEY and CDR2 SMNVEV (reference sequence). The CDR3 totals 16 residues. CDR3 loop: CASSIRGTGVGDTQYF. CDR3 sequence (DNA): TGTGCCAGCAGTATCCGGGGGACAGGGGTGGGAGATACGCAGTATTTT.

V is TRBV11-3 and J is TRBJ2-1; D may be TRBD2 (5 bases). V lost 1 base to trimming and J lost 0 bases, with 10 bases between them. The germline gives CDR1 SGHNT, CDR2 YENEEA. The CDR3 totals 16 residues. The CDR3 here is CASSLGTGSSYNEQFF. DNA for the CDR3: TGTGCCAGCAGCTTAGGGACTGGGAGCTCCTACAATGAGCAGTTCTTC. Full variable domain (outside the CDR3, taken from reference TRBV11-3 and TRBJ2-1): EAGVVQSPRYKIIEKKQPVAFWCNPISGHNTLYWYLQNLGQGPELLIRYENEEAVDDSQLPKDRFSAERLKGVDSTLKIQPAELGDSAVYLCASSLGTGSSYNEQFFGPGTRLTVL.

This chain links TRBV11-2 with TRBJ1-2, with D perhaps matching TRBD1 (6 bases). Germline V gene lookup returns CDR1 SGHAT and CDR2 FQNNGV. Trimming removed 0 bases from V and 5 bases from J, with 13 bases in between. This CDR3 contains 15 residues. CDR3 coding DNA: TGTGCCAGCAGCTTAGATCCTAGGACAGAATATGGCTACACCTTC. It codes for CASSLDPRTEYGYTF. The full variable domain, completed using reference TRBV11-2 and TRBJ1-2, is EAGVAQSPRYKIIEKRQSVAFWCNPISGHATLYWYQQILGQGPKLLIQFQNNGVVDDSQLPKDRFSAERLKGVDSTLKIQPAKLEDSAVYLCASSLDPRTEYGYTFGSGTRLTVV.

The genes are TRBV5-6 and TRBJ1-1; D possibly corresponds to TRBD1 (6 bases). Trimming removed 4 bases at V and 3 bases at J, with 22 bases between. The CDR3 consists of 17 residues. Germline V gives CDR1 SGHDT, CDR2 YYEEEE. DNA of the CDR3: TGTGCCAGCAGCCCACACTGGACAGCCGCTCGGGACACTGAAGCTTTCTTT. Protein: CASSPHWTAARDTEAFF.

CDR3 in amino acids: CASSSGLASYNEQFF. CDR3 sequence (DNA): TGTGCCAGCAGTTCCGGACTAGCCTCCTACAATGAGCAGTTCTTC. J is TRBJ2-1 and V is TRBV7-9, with 8 nucleotides matching TRBD2. The junction had 4 bases not matched to a gene; V was cut back by 6 bases and J by 0 bases. CDR3 length equals 15 residues. Germline CDR1 and CDR2: SEHNR and FQNEAQ (reference sequence).

V usage is TRBV15 and J usage is TRBJ2-3; perhaps TRBD1 as D (5 bases). The V and J ends lost 2 bases and 2 bases respectively, with 17 bases between them. The CDR3 covers 17 residues. Germline V CDR1 and CDR2: LNHNV, YYDKDF (reference sequence). CDR3 loop: CATSRKRGMTNTDTQYF. DNA of the CDR3: TGTGCCACCAGCAGAAAAAGGGGCATGACCAACACAGATACGCAGTATTTT.

The V and J genes are TRBV7-2 and TRBJ1-2, with D maybe TRBD1 (6 bases). The CDR3 runs to 12 residues. Germline CDR1 SGHTA, CDR2 FQGNSA. V lost 6 bases and J lost 8, with 13 bases in between. CDR3 DNA sequence: TGTGCCAGCAGTGTACAGGGTGGCGGCTACACCTTC. The encoded protein is CASSVQGGGYTF.

J is TRBJ1-2 and V is TRBV28; D is undetermined. Per the germline V gene, CDR1 is MDHEN and CDR2 is SYDVKM. This CDR3 spans 13 amino acids. V shed 1 base and J shed 3 bases, with 6 bases lying between them. Here the CDR3 reads CASSLFPDYGYTF. CDR3 DNA: TGTGCCAGCAGTTTATTTCCAGACTATGGCTACACCTTC.

This clone was seen only once. The chain couples TRBV18 to TRBJ2-3; 12 bases map to TRBD2. J was trimmed by 4 bases and V by 8 bases; bases with no gene match: 7. The germline CDR1 and CDR2 sequences are KGHSH and LQKENI. This CDR3 has 15 amino acids. DNA for the CDR3: TGTGCCAGCCAAGGACTAGCGGGAAGCTCAGATACGCAGTATTTT. Its protein product is CASQGLAGSSDTQYF.

The CDR3 coding sequence is TGTGCCAGCAGTGATCCGGCCGGGGTGGGTACCGGGGAGCTGTTTTTT. It is translated as CASSDPAGVGTGELFF. The rearrangement links TRBV2 to TRBJ2-2; D is perhaps TRBD2 (5 bases). Germline V gene lookup returns CDR1 SNHLY and CDR2 FYNNEI. The CDR3 runs 16 residues. Between the trimmed V and J ends, which lost 3 bases and 5 bases, there was a span of 16 bases.

This rearrangement joins TRBV6-1 to TRBJ1-1; 9 bases agree with TRBD1. From germline, CDR1 is MNHNS and CDR2 SASEGT. This CDR3 spans 15 amino acids. V lost 0 bases, J lost 5 bases, and 4 bases stayed unmatched. The chain's CDR3 is CASSEAFGTGTEAFF. CDR3 in DNA: TGTGCCAGCAGTGAAGCCTTTGGGACAGGGACTGAAGCTTTCTTT.

The chain carries TRBV19 and TRBJ2-2, with D hard to call. Germline lookup yields CDR1 LNHDA and CDR2 SQIVND (reference sequence). V was pared by 4 bases and J by 1 base, with 4 bases between. The CDR3 has 13 residues. CDR3 in amino acids: CASSTGNTGELFF. The CDR3 DNA is TGTGCCAGTAGTACCGGGAACACCGGGGAGCTGTTTTTT.

This rearrangement joins TRBV5-4 to TRBJ2-7, with 9 nucleotides matching TRBD2. After removal of 5 bases from V and 5 bases from J, the junction contained 11 bases not matched to a gene. CDR3 size: 15 residues. Germline V lookup: CDR1 SGHNT, CDR2 YYREEE (reference sequence). The DNA of the CDR3 is TGTGCCAGCAGAAATTTAGCGGGAGAGTATAACGAGCAGTACTTC. It codes for CASRNLAGEYNEQYF.

The chain employs TRBV11-2 and TRBJ2-5, with 7 bases that match TRBD2. V was clipped by 8 bases and J by 5 bases; unmatched bases: 14. Germline CDR1 SGHAT, CDR2 FQNNGV. The CDR3 runs 15 residues. CDR3: CASGRAGVRAETQYF. CDR3 bases: TGTGCCAGCGGCCGGGCGGGAGTGCGCGCGGAGACCCAGTACTTC.

The chain joins TRBV9 to TRBJ2-7, with 8 bases fitting TRBD1. The CDR3 runs 15 residues. V shed 4 bases and J 3 bases; nucleotides not matched to a gene: 9. Per germline, CDR1 SGDLS and CDR2 YYNGEE. Here the CDR3 DNA reads TGTGCCAGCAGCCCGGACAGGGAAGGGAACTACGAGCAGTACTTC. It codes for CASSPDREGNYEQYF. The full variable domain, rest sourced from reference TRBV9 and TRBJ2-7, is DSGVTQTPKHLITATGQRVTLRCSPRSGDLSVYWYQQSLDQGLQFLIQYYNGEERAKGNILERFSAQQFPDLHSELNLSSLELGDSALYFCASSPDREGNYEQYFGPGTRLTVT.

The CDR3 spells CASSYRETNTEAFF. CDR3 nucleotides: TGTGCCAGCAGCTACAGAGAGACGAACACTGAAGCTTTCTTT. The rearrangement joins TRBV11-1 to TRBJ1-1; unclear D gene. This CDR3 is built from 14 residues. Germline assignment: CDR1 SGHAT and CDR2 FQDESV (reference sequence). V lost 4 bases, J lost 1 base, and 10 bases lay in between.

CDR3 residues: CASSLEPGGELFF. CDR3 coding DNA: TGTGCCAGCAGCTTAGAACCGGGGGGGGAACTGTTTTTT. The chain employs TRBV11-2 and TRBJ1-4; TRBD1 is a possible D gene (5 bases). In germline, CDR1 is SGHAT, CDR2 FQNNGV. Between the trimmed V and J ends, which lost 0 bases and 12 bases, there was a span of 11 bases. The CDR3 is made up of 13 amino acids.

This clone is categorized as medium-sized. V is TRBV14 and J is TRBJ2-7; 11 bases agree with TRBD2. The ends lost 1 base at V and 3 bases at J; junction bases unmatched: 2. From germline, CDR1 is SGHDN and CDR2 FVKESK. The CDR3 runs to 15 residues. For the CDR3, the DNA is TGTGCCAGCAGCCAAGGACTAGCGGGGTACTACGAGCAGTACTTC. The encoded protein is CASSQGLAGYYEQYF.